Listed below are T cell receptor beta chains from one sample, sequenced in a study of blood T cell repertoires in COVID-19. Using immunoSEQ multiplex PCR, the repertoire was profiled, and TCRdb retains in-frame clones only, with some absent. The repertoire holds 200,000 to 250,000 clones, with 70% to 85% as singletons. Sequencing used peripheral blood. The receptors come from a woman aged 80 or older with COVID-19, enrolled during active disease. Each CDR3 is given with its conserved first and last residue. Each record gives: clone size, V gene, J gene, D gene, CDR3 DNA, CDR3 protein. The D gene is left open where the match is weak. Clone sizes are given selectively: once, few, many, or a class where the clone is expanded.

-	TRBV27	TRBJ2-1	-	TGTGCCAGCAGTTTCCCCCTCGGCACAGGGATTGGTGAGCAGTTCTTC	CASSFPLGTGIGEQFF
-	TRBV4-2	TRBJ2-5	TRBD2	TGTGCCAGCAGTCGAACCGGGACTAGCGGGGGGGTAGGAGAGACCCAGTACTTC	CASSRTGTSGGVGETQYF
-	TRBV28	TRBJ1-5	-	TGTGCCAGCAGAGACAGGCATAGCAATCAGCCCCAGCATTTT	CASRDRHSNQPQHF
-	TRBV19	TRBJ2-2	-	TGTGCCAGTAGTATAGTAGGGGGGGCCGGGGAGCTGTTTTTT	CASSIVGGAGELFF
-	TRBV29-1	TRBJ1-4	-	TGCAGCGTTCTTCATGAAAAACTGTTTTTT	CSVLHEKLFF
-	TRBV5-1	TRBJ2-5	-	TGCGCCAGCAGCCTACAGGGTGAAGAGACCCAGTACTTC	CASSLQGEETQYF
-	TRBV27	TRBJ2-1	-	TGTGCCAGCAGTATCCGGGACATCTCACCCTACAATGAGCAGTTCTTC	CASSIRDISPYNEQFF
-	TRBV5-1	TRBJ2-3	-	TGCGCCAGCAGCTTGGAAGGGGCTAGCACAGATACGCAGTATTTT	CASSLEGASTDTQYF
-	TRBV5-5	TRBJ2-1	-	TGTGCCAGCAGCCTCCCGGGGGAAACCTTTTTCTTC	CASSLPGETFFF
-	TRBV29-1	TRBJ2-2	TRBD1	TGCAGCGTAGGACAGGGGACGAACACCGGGGAGCTGTTTTTT	CSVGQGTNTGELFF
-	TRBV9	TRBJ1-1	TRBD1	TGTGCCAGCAGCCGGCTGCCCGGGACAGGGAGAATCTCCACTGAAGCTTTCTTT	CASSRLPGTGRISTEAFF
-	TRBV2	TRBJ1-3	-	TGTGCCAGCAGCAAGGGGCCCTCTGGAAACACCATATATTTT	CASSKGPSGNTIYF
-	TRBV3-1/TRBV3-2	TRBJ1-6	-	TGTGCCAGCAGCCAAGTTCAGGGAACTTCACCCCTCCACTTT	CASSQVQGTSPLHF
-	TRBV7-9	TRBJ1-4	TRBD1	TGTGCCAGCAGCGACGACAGGGGAAAACTGTTTTTT	CASSDDRGKLFF
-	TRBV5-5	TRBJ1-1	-	TGTGCCAGCAGCCCCAGGGGTACTGAAGCTTTCTTT	CASSPRGTEAFF
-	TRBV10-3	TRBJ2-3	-	TGTGCCATCAGTGAGCCTCTAGACGGATCTAGCACAGATACGCAGTATTTT	CAISEPLDGSSTDTQYF
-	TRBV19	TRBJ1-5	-	TGTGCCAGTAATACAGGGTCCCGGCGGCCCCAGCATTTT	CASNTGSRRPQHF
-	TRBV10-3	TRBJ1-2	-	TGTGCCATCAGTGGGACAGTGGGGAACTATGGCTACACCTTC	CAISGTVGNYGYTF
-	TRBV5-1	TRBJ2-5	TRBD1	TGCGCCAGCAGCTTGCGCCAGGGGGCGCGGGAGACCCAGTACTTC	CASSLRQGARETQYF
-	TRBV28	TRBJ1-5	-	TGTGCCAGCAGACCAACAGGGCAGCCCCAGCATTTT	CASRPTGQPQHF
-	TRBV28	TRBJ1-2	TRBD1	TGTGCCAGTAGTTTAAGATCCCGGACAGGGGACGGGGGCTACACCTTC	CASSLRSRTGDGGYTF
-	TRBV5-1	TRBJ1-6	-	TGCGCCAGCAGCTTGGGAGGAGACAGGAATTCACCCCTCCACTTT	CASSLGGDRNSPLHF
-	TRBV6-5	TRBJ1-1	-	TGTGCCACGTCTCGCGGAGCGTCCGGGAACACTGAAGCTTTCTTT	CATSRGASGNTEAFF
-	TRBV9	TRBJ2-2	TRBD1	TGTGCCAGCAGCGCGGGACAGGGGGCGAGTATGGCCGGGGAGCTGTTTTTT	CASSAGQGASMAGELFF
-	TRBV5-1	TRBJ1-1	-	TGCGCCAGCAGCTTAATGGAGGGAGTTAAAGCTTTCTTT	CASSLMEGVKAFF
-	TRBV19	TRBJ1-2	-	TGTGCCAGTAGTAGTTTAGCTCGAAATGGCTACACCTTC	CASSSLARNGYTF
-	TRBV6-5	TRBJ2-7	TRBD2	TGTGCCAGCAGTTACGCTAGCGGGCCGCGGAGCTACGAGCAGTACTTC	CASSYASGPRSYEQYF
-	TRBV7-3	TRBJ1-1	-	TGTGCCAGCAGCTCGCAGACAGACACTGAAGCTTTCTTT	CASSSQTDTEAFF
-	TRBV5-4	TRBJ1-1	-	TGTGCCAGCAGCGTTGACAGCCTTATGAACACTGAAGCTTTCTTT	CASSVDSLMNTEAFF
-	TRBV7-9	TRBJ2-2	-	TGTGCCAGCAGCAGGTCGACTAGTCAATGGCCCGGGGAGCTGTTTTTT	CASSRSTSQWPGELFF
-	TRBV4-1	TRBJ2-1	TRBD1	TGCGCCAGCAGCCGGGGACAGGGCTCCTACAATGAGCAGTTCTTC	CASSRGQGSYNEQFF
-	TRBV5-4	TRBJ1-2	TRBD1	TGTGCCAGCAGCACACGGACAGGGGACTATGGCTACACCTTC	CASSTRTGDYGYTF
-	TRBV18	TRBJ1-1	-	TGTGCCAGCTCACCACGAGGGAGGAACACTGAAGCTTTCTTT	CASSPRGRNTEAFF
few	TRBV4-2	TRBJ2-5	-	TGTGCCAGCAGCCAAGATTTCGGGGAGACCCAGTACTTC	CASSQDFGETQYF
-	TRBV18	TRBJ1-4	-	TGTGCCAGCTCACCAACTACAACTAATGAAAAACTGTTTTTT	CASSPTTTNEKLFF
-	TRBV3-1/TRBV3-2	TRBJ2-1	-	TGTGCCAGCAGCCAATCGGGGAGTCGGGGGATCTTCGAGTTCTTC	CASSQSGSRGIFEFF
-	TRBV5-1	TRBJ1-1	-	TGCGCCAGCAGAGAAGACAGAATCATGAACACTGAAGCTTTCTTT	CASREDRIMNTEAFF
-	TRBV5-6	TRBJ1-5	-	TGTGCCAGCAGCTTGGGGGGCCTTAGCAATCAGCCCCAGCATTTT	CASSLGGLSNQPQHF
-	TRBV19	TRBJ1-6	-	TGTGCCAGTAGTCGAAATACAGGAGACGGGTCACCCCTCCACTTT	CASSRNTGDGSPLHF
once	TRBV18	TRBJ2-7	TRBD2	TGTGCCAGCTCCCCCGGGACTAGCGACGAGCAGTACTTC	CASSPGTSDEQYF
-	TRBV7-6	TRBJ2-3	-	TGTGCCAGCAGCTTAGCAAGATCAGGGAACGGAGATACGCAGTATTTT	CASSLARSGNGDTQYF
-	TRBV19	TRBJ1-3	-	TGTGCCAGTAGTGCCCTATCGGTTCTCGTATCTGGAAACACCATATATTTT	CASSALSVLVSGNTIYF
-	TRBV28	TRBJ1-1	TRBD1	TGTGCCAGCAGTAACGGACAGGGAAGGTTGGGGAACACTGAAGCTTTCTTT	CASSNGQGRLGNTEAFF
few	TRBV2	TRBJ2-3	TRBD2	TGTGCCAGCAGTGACCCGGGGCTAGCGGGAGGATACACAGATACGCAGTATTTT	CASSDPGLAGGYTDTQYF
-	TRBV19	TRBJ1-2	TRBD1	TGTGCCAGTACCCCACCGGGACAGGGTTATGGCTACACCTTC	CASTPPGQGYGYTF
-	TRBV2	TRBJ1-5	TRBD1	TGTGCCAGCTCTGGAGACAGGGGTAGCAATCAGCCCCAGCATTTT	CASSGDRGSNQPQHF
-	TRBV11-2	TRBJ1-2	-	TGTGCCAGCAGCTCCTCAGGGTTTAGGTCCTATGGCTACACCTTC	CASSSSGFRSYGYTF
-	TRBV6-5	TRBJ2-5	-	TGTGCCAGCAGAACAGTACCTCAAGAGACCCAGTACTTC	CASRTVPQETQYF
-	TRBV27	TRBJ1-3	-	TGTGCCAGCAGTTTATCCTTGGGGGGGGCCGGCTTAGAAAACACCATATATTTT	CASSLSLGGAGLENTIYF
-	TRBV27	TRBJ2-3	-	TGTGCCAGCAGCTCGGAGGGGTCGACGCAGTATTTT	CASSSEGSTQYF
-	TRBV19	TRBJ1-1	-	TGTGCCAGTAGTTCCTTCTGGGGGGATGGGACTGAAGCTTTCTTT	CASSSFWGDGTEAFF
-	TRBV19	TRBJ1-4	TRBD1	TGTGCCAGTAGTGTCAGGGGGGCTCGTGATGAAAAACTGTTTTTT	CASSVRGARDEKLFF
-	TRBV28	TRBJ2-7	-	TGTGCCAGCAGGCAGCAGGGTTCCCACGAGCAGTACTTC	CASRQQGSHEQYF
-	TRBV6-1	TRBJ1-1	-	TGTGCCAGCAGTGATCTAGGGAACACTGAAGCTTTCTTT	CASSDLGNTEAFF
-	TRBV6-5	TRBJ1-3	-	TGTGCCAGCGCTGAGCAACCTGGAAACACCATATATTTT	CASAEQPGNTIYF